The 3 T cell receptor beta chains given below trace back to one sample, sequenced in a study of T cell changes during pregnancy in multiple sclerosis. Sequenced by immunoSEQ multiplex PCR; TCRdb stores in-frame clones only, minus some. This table holds tens of thousands of clones, 88% found once. The specimen was peripheral blood, collected in the first trimester of pregnancy. The origin of the receptors is a female donor with multiple sclerosis, enrolled in a pregnancy study.

This clone was seen once. V and J are TRBV21-1 and TRBJ2-3; whether TRBD2, the table's D call, matches the DNA was not checked. TRBV21-1 constitutes a pseudogene. This CDR3 region has 19 residues. CDR3 bases: TGTGCCAGCAGCACCCGGACCCGAGATCTAGCGGGAGGGGTAGATACGCAGTATTTT. It codes for CASSTRTRDLAGGVDTQYF.

CDR3 coding DNA: TGTGCCAGCAGCTTAGTGGGCGGGACTACCTACAATGAGCAGTTCTTC. It translates to CASSLVGGTTYNEQFF. The V call is TRBV11-2, the J call TRBJ2-1, with 7 bases that match TRBD2. In germline, CDR1 is SGHAT, CDR2 FQNNGV. Trimming at V came to 1 base and at J to 2 bases, leaving 5 bases not matched to a gene. The CDR3 runs 16 residues.

The chain carries TRBV6-6 and TRBJ1-1, with D unclear. Between the trimmed V and J ends, which lost 8 bases and 1 base, there was a span of 17 bases. From germline, CDR1 is MNHNY and CDR2 SVGAGI (reference sequence). CDR3 length: 15 amino acids. This CDR3 reads CASPYKHQANTEAFF. CDR3 bases: TGTGCCAGCCCTTACAAACATCAGGCGAACACTGAAGCTTTCTTT.